A single TCR beta chain is shown here with its context. This CDR3 spans 15 amino acids. The ends were cut back, 0 bases at V and 3 bases at J, with 10 bases in the middle. The germline V gene encodes CDR1 SGHKS and CDR2 YYEKEE (reference sequence). Cohorts were assigned according to the clinical history that participants reported. The record originates from a study of blood T cell repertoires in COVID-19. TCRdb's copy holds only in-frame clones and misses some; the assay was immunoSEQ multiplex PCR. In the table there are about 400,000 clones, around nine tenths of which are singletons. Sequencing used PBMCs or T cells enriched from blood (not recorded which). This clonotype was sampled from a woman in her forties or fifties who had recovered from COVID-19. The V gene is TRBV5-5, the J gene TRBJ2-1; D is perhaps TRBD1 (6 bases). CDR3 coding DNA: TGTGCCAGCAGCTTGGAAAGGGGGATCTACAATGAGCAGTTCTTC. This translates into CASSLERGIYNEQFF.